The sequence of this T cell receptor beta chain was determined in a study of T cell clonality in common variable immunodeficiency. The CDR3 sequence is 12 residues long. Germline V CDR1 and CDR2: DFQATT, SNEGSKA (reference sequence). Sequenced by immunoSEQ multiplex PCR; TCRdb stores in-frame clones only, minus some. The sample was found to contain 40,000 to 65,000 clones, and every one recurs. This clone was found many times. The target antigen is unknown. Sequencing ends 3 residues short of the CDR3 end; the germline J gene provides the rest. Whole-study results and caveats: Reportedly, TCR beta sequences from common variable immunodeficiency showed fewer deletions and N-nucleotide insertions. CVID patient heterogeneity limited repertoire-clinical complication correlations. Compared with controls, CVID subjects had fewer shared TCRbeta clones.

The chain couples TRBV20-1 to TRBJ2-3, with TRBD2 as a possible D gene (5 bases). The sequence came from a person aged 18 to 70 in good health. Sequenced: peripheral blood mononuclear cells. CDR3 sequence: CSADLLGETQYF. The part of the CDR3 DNA that was read is TGCAGTGCTGATTTGCTCGGGGAGACG.